This TCR beta chain was captured in a study of monozygotic twins with inflammatory bowel disease. The CDR3 consists of 21 residues. CDR1 is SGHDN, CDR2 FVKESK, per germline. TCRdb re-called the 5' RACE reads and shows each CDR3 protein once, DNA omitted. The sample table includes 300,000 to 450,000 distinct CDR3 sequences. The rearrangement links TRBV14 to TRBJ2-3; TCRdb's D gene call, TRBD2, goes unchecked for lack of DNA. Input material: blood. The clonotype was recovered from a human donor with ulcerative colitis or Crohn's disease, or a healthy co-twin of an affected twin (not recorded which). The CDR3 reads CASSQDLGEVGTEGSTDTQYF.